Below are 20 T cell receptor beta chains sequenced from a single sample in a study of shared clonotypes between healthy human individuals. Sequenced by immunoSEQ multiplex PCR; TCRdb stores in-frame clones only, minus some. The sample includes about 500,000 clones, around 77% seen only once; the top ten take around 12%. Sample: PBMCs. Every receptor here comes from a woman between 35 and 50 years old in good health. Some clones in this sample may be carry-over from other donors' samples.

J is TRBJ2-2 and V is TRBV2; tentative D call: TRBD1 (6 bases). The CDR3 consists of 13 residues. V lost 6 bases to trimming and J lost 4 bases, with 9 bases between them. CDR1 and CDR2 (germline): SNHLY, FYNNEI. CDR3 in amino acids: CASSQGSTGELFF. In DNA, the CDR3 is TGTGCCAGCAGCCAGGGGAGCACCGGGGAGCTGTTTTTT.

The chain is built from TRBV15 and TRBJ1-5; D remains unclear. V was shortened by 2 bases and J by 6 bases, with 11 bases between the two germline ends. CDR1 is LNHNV and CDR2 is YYDKDF in the germline V gene (reference sequence). This CDR3 comprises 14 residues. The CDR3 loop is CATSRLGSAQPQHF. DNA of the CDR3: TGTGCCACCAGCAGATTGGGGAGTGCTCAGCCCCAGCATTTT.

This clone showed up many times. The genes are TRBV5-4 and TRBJ1-1; D remains ambiguous. Trimming stripped 1 base from V and 3 bases from J, with 10 bases between. The CDR3 has 14 residues. The V gene's germline CDR1 is SGHNT and CDR2 YYREEE (reference sequence). CDR3 in amino acids: CASSLSVGDTEAFF. CDR3 nucleotide sequence: TGTGCCAGCAGCTTGTCGGTCGGGGACACTGAAGCTTTCTTT.

This clone occurred a few times. CDR3 sequence: CASSVGTGIRSQPQHF. CDR3 DNA: TGTGCCAGCAGTGTCGGCACAGGGATTCGAAGTCAGCCCCAGCATTTT. This rearrangement joins TRBV5-8 to TRBJ1-5, with D possibly being TRBD1 (6 bases). Trimming cost V 5 bases and J 6 bases, with 21 bases left between them. This CDR3 spans 16 amino acids. Germline CDR1 SGHTS, CDR2 YDEGEE.

This clone was seen repeatedly, ten times or more. The V gene is TRBV11-2, the J gene TRBJ2-1; 10 bases line up with TRBD1. The germline CDR1 and CDR2 sequences are SGHAT and FQNNGV. This CDR3 comprises 16 residues. With V trimmed by 6 bases and J by 3 bases, 8 bases remained unmatched. The CDR3 region is CASRGTRDRGYNEQFF. The CDR3 DNA follows: TGTGCCAGCAGGGGTACACGGGACAGGGGCTACAATGAGCAGTTCTTC.

Notes on this clone: A much larger clone lies a single base off, so this may be a read error. The chain links TRBV28 to TRBJ2-7; D may match TRBD1 or TRBD2 (5 bases each). The V and J ends lost 6 bases and 3 bases respectively, with 21 bases between them. Looked up from germline, CDR1 is MDHEN and CDR2 is SYDVKM. The CDR3 runs to 16 residues. The CDR3 sequence is CASSSTGWDGYYEQYF. The DNA for the CDR3 is TGTGCCAGCAGCTCCACGGGGTGGGACGGGTACTACGAGCAGTACTTC.

This clone was recorded a few times. Only one base separates this from a far larger clonotype, so it likely reflects a read error. Distinct nucleotide sequences in the sample also encode this CDR3. The chain couples TRBV29-1 to TRBJ2-5, with D perhaps assigned TRBD1 or TRBD2 (5 bases each). Germline V gene data show CDR1 as SQVTM and CDR2 as ANQGSEA. This CDR3 comprises 14 residues. The CDR3 here is CSVGGGQVAETQYF. CDR3 nucleotide sequence: TGCAGCGTTGGGGGCGGGCAGGTCGCGGAGACTCAGTACTTC.

Concerning this clone: Additional DNA sequences in this sample encode the identical CDR3. The gene calls are TRBV5-6 and TRBJ1-2, with unresolved D. Germline assignment: CDR1 SGHDT and CDR2 YYEEEE. This CDR3 contains 12 residues. V dropped 4 bases and J dropped 5 bases, with 9 bases sitting between them. The CDR3 DNA follows: TGTGCCAGCAGCCTGGTTGGGTATGGCTACACCTTC. This encodes CASSLVGYGYTF. The whole variable domain, remainder taken from reference TRBV5-6 and TRBJ1-2, is DAGVTQSPTHLIKTRGQQVTLRCSPKSGHDTVSWYQQALGQGPQFIFQYYEEEERQRGNFPDRFSGHQFPNYSSELNVNALLLGDSALYLCASSLVGYGYTFGSGTRLTVV.

The gene calls are TRBV4-3 and TRBJ2-1; TRBD2 matches at 10 bases. Germline CDR1 is LGHNA and CDR2 is YSLEER. V shed 0 bases, J shed 10 bases, and the junction held 9 bases outside the gene matches. This CDR3 spans 16 amino acids. CDR3 in amino acids: CASSQDGAGGPREQFF. The CDR3 region has the DNA TGCGCCAGCAGCCAAGATGGAGCGGGAGGGCCGAGGGAGCAGTTCTTC.

A note on this clone: One base separates it from a far larger clone, so it is likely a read error. The chain links TRBV4-2 to TRBJ1-1; perhaps TRBD1 as D (5 bases). The ends were cut back, 0 bases at V and 9 bases at J, with 20 bases in the middle. The CDR3 covers 16 residues. CDR1 and CDR2 from the germline V gene are LGHNA and YNFKEQ. This CDR3 is CASSQDWGTVDAKAFF. CDR3 coding DNA: TGTGCCAGCAGCCAAGATTGGGGGACGGTGGACGCTAAAGCTTTCTTT.

This clone was detected a few times. The gene calls are TRBV5-4 and TRBJ2-7, with 7 bases fitting TRBD2. There are 16 residues in the CDR3. Per germline, CDR1 SGHNT and CDR2 YYREEE (reference sequence). Trimming cost V 0 bases and J 0 bases; bases outside gene matches: 6. The CDR3 loop reads CASSLGLAESSYEQYF. The CDR3 DNA is TGTGCCAGCAGCTTGGGTCTAGCGGAGAGCTCCTACGAGCAGTACTTC.

The chain joins TRBV5-6 to TRBJ1-2; tentative D call: TRBD1 (6 bases). Per the germline V gene, CDR1 is SGHDT and CDR2 is YYEEEE. The V end lost 4 bases, the J end lost 3 bases, and 16 bases lay between the germline ends. This CDR3 is built from 15 residues. CDR3 protein: CASSAIQGADYGYTF. The CDR3 nucleotides read TGTGCCAGCAGCGCAATACAGGGTGCCGACTATGGCTACACCTTC.

This sequence joins TRBV7-8 and TRBJ1-3; D is possibly TRBD1 (6 bases). The germline gives CDR1 SGHVS, CDR2 FQNEAQ. With 5 bases removed from V and 4 bases from J, the gap between germline ends came to 15 bases. The CDR3 sequence is 15 residues long. As DNA, the CDR3 is TGTGCCAGCAGCCAACCAAGAACAGGGGGAAACACCATATATTTT. It encodes CASSQPRTGGNTIYF.

This chain uses TRBV28 with TRBJ2-3; D perhaps matches TRBD2 (5 bases). Germline V gives CDR1 MDHEN, CDR2 SYDVKM. This CDR3 is 15 amino acids long. V lost 1 base and J 0 bases, leaving 8 bases between the germline ends. The CDR3 nucleotides are TGTGCCAGCAGTTTATCGCGGGCTAGCACAGATACGCAGTATTTT. This gives the protein CASSLSRASTDTQYF.

This clone came up once. This chain joins TRBV30 and TRBJ2-3; D remains unclear. Germline V gene data show CDR1 as GTSNPN and CDR2 as SVGIG (reference sequence). Trimming took 5 bases from V and 6 from J, leaving 9 bases between them. The CDR3 length is 11 residues. The CDR3 coding sequence is TGTGCCTGGTGTGAGCTGGATACGCAGTATTTT. Its translation is CAWCELDTQYF.

The chain recombines TRBV7-2 with TRBJ1-1; D gene uncertain. Trimming shortened V by 1 base and J by 5 bases, and 14 bases separated the two germline ends. This CDR3 spans 15 amino acids. The germline CDR1 and CDR2 sequences are SGHTA and FQGNSA. The DNA of the CDR3 is TGTGCCAGCAGCTTAGTACAGAACGGTTGGACTGAAGCTTTCTTT. This gives the protein CASSLVQNGWTEAFF. Full variable domain (outside the CDR3, taken from reference TRBV7-2 and TRBJ1-1): GAGVSQSPSNKVTEKGKDVELRCDPISGHTALYWYRQSLGQGLEFLIYFQGNSAPDKSGLPSDRFSAERTGGSVSTLTIQRTQQEDSAVYLCASSLVQNGWTEAFFGQGTRLTVV.

The chain employs TRBV18 and TRBJ2-5, with TRBD1 identical over 8 bases. The end of the DNA is better explained by TRBJ2-7, so the J call may be wrong. Germline V CDR1 and CDR2: KGHSH, LQKENI. The CDR3 spans 15 residues. The CDR3 nucleotides read TGTGCCAGCTCACCCGCCCAGGGACAGGTCCACGAGCAGTACTTC. Amino acid sequence: CASSPAQGQVHEQYF.

This clone appeared a single time. The chain couples TRBV6-5 to TRBJ2-7, with TRBD2 matching 9 bases. J gave up 2 bases and V 4 bases, and 9 bases lay outside the gene matches. The CDR3 sequence is 16 residues long. The germline V gene has CDR1 MNHEY and CDR2 SVGAGI. CDR3 nucleotides: TGTGCCAGCAGTTCTTTAGCGGGAGCGGGGCCCTACGAGCAGTACTTC. Encoded protein: CASSSLAGAGPYEQYF.

This clone came up a few times. A junction end diverges from the germline sequence, so it may reflect a read error. This chain connects TRBV5-1 to TRBJ2-3; a possible D gene is TRBD2 (7 bases). Germline V lookup: CDR1 SGHRS, CDR2 YFSETQ. The CDR3 covers 14 residues. The DNA for the CDR3 is TGCGCCAGCAGCCAAGCGGGACACACAGGTACGCAGTATTTT. Translated: CASSQAGHTGTQYF.

Concerning this clone: Given a far larger clone just one base away, this is likely a sequencing read error. The rearrangement joins TRBV27 to TRBJ2-1; 7 positions agree with TRBD2. After removal of 0 bases from V and 12 bases from J, the junction contained 8 bases not matched to a gene. CDR1 and CDR2 from the germline V gene are MNHEY and SMNVEV (reference sequence). The CDR3 is made up of 14 amino acids. DNA of the CDR3: TGTGCCAGCAGTTTATCGGGGCCGGGGGGTGTGCAGTTCTTC. Translated, it gives CASSLSGPGGVQFF.